The rows below give T cell receptor beta chains drawn from one sample of a study of patients and donors after allogeneic stem cell transplantation. TCRdb re-analysed the RT-PCR reads in MiXCR, keeping a single row per CDR3 protein. The sample shows roughly 940,000 distinct CDR3 sequences, about a sixth of them seen only once. The sequencing sample was made of blood, either unsorted or a sorted T cell fraction (not recorded which). The origin of the receptors is a human donor who was either an allogeneic HSCT recipient or a stem cell or donor lymphocyte infusion donor (not recorded which). It is not recorded whose cells these are; they may come from a transplant donor. CDR3s include the opening cysteine and the closing phenylalanine or tryptophan. The D gene is left open where the match is weak. The size field is filled for only some rows; it gives once, few, many or a size class.

few | - | TRBJ2-2 | TRBV9 | 14 | TGTGCCAGCAGCGTAGGACCGGGCACCGGGGAGCTGTTTTTT | CASSVGPGTGELFF
many | - | TRBJ2-7 | TRBV20-1 | 12 | TGCAGTGCCCGAGGGCAGTCCTACGAGCAGTACTTC | CSARGQSYEQYF
- | - | TRBJ2-7 | TRBV7-9 | 12 | TGTGCCAGCAGTTCGATTATCTACGAGCAGTACTTC | CASSSIIYEQYF
- | TRBD2 | TRBJ2-5 | TRBV11-2 | 16 | TGTGCCAGCAGCTTTCACGGACTAGCGGGAGGAGAGACCCAGTACTTC | CASSFHGLAGGETQYF
- | - | TRBJ2-3 | TRBV12-3/TRBV12-4 | 15 | TGTGCCAGCAGTTTAGCAGCCTCGGACACAGATACGCAGTATTTT | CASSLAASDTDTQYF
many | - | TRBJ1-1 | TRBV29-1 | 11 | TGCAGCGTTTTGGGGGGCACTGAAGCTTTCTTT | CSVLGGTEAFF
few | - | TRBJ2-7 | TRBV5-1 | 14 | TGCGCCAGCAGCTTGGCTCCCCTTCGGTACGAGCAGTACTTC | CASSLAPLRYEQYF
few | - | TRBJ2-3 | TRBV14 | 15 | TGTGCCAGCAGCCAAGAATCTACACGCACAGATACGCAGTATTTT | CASSQESTRTDTQYF
- | - | TRBJ2-3 | TRBV12-3/TRBV12-4 | 14 | TGTGCCAGCAGTAACCGGGTCGGGCCAGATACGCAGTATTTT | CASSNRVGPDTQYF
few | TRBD2 | TRBJ2-1 | TRBV6-5 | 15 | TGTGCCAGCAGTTACTCGACTAGCGGGGGCCTCAGACAGTTCTTC | CASSYSTSGGLRQFF
- | - | TRBJ2-7 | TRBV4-1 | 14 | TGCGCCAGCAGCCAAGTGCAGTTCCCCTACGAGCAGTACTTC | CASSQVQFPYEQYF
- | - | TRBJ1-4 | TRBV7-9 | 11 | TGTGCCAGCAGCTTCTCCGACAAACTGTTTTTT | CASSFSDKLFF
- | - | TRBJ1-5 | TRBV20-1 | 15 | TGCAGTGCTAGTCAGGGTGCGAGGCGCAATCAGCCCCAGCATTTT | CSASQGARRNQPQHF
- | TRBD2 | TRBJ2-7 | TRBV29-1 | 14 | TGCAGCGTTCGGGTTAGCGGGGGCCCCTACGAGCAGTACTTC | CSVRVSGGPYEQYF
- | TRBD1 | TRBJ2-7 | TRBV20-1 | 14 | TGCAGTGCTACCGATGGACAGGGGACCTACGAGCAGTACTTC | CSATDGQGTYEQYF
few | - | TRBJ2-5 | TRBV9 | 15 | TGTGCCAGCAGCTCCAGGGGGGGGTTTTCAGAGACCCAGTACTTC | CASSSRGGFSETQYF
- | TRBD1 | TRBJ1-5 | TRBV5-6 | 14 | TGTGCCAGCAGCGGGGGACAGATAAATCAGCCCCAGCATTTT | CASSGGQINQPQHF
once | - | TRBJ1-3 | TRBV4-1 | 12 | TGCGCCAGCAGCCCCTACGGGGACACCATATATTTT | CASSPYGDTIYF
- | - | TRBJ2-3 | TRBV5-1 | 13 | TGCGCCAGCAGCCTCCTGATCACAGATACGCAGTATTTT | CASSLLITDTQYF
few | TRBD1 | TRBJ2-3 | TRBV5-6 | 16 | TGTGCCAGCAGCTTGTACCTGGGACAGGGCCCGGATACGCAGTATTTT | CASSLYLGQGPDTQYF
- | TRBD1 | TRBJ1-5 | TRBV5-1 | 18 | TGCGCCAGCAGCTTGGGACCCCGGGACAGCGGGTGGAATCAGCCCCAGCATTTT | CASSLGPRDSGWNQPQHF
- | TRBD2 | TRBJ2-7 | TRBV11-2 | 15 | TGTGCCAGCAGCCTGGGGACTAGGAGGGGGGACGAGCAGTACTTC | CASSLGTRRGDEQYF
- | - | TRBJ1-1 | TRBV29-1 | 12 | TGCAGCGTTGATGGCGTGGGCACTGAAGCTTTCTTT | CSVDGVGTEAFF
- | TRBD2 | TRBJ2-7 | TRBV14 | 15 | TGTGCCAGCAGCCTCCTGAGCGGGACCGCCTACGAGCAGTACTTC | CASSLLSGTAYEQYF
many | - | TRBJ1-1 | TRBV20-1 | 13 | TGCAGTGCTAGTAATCTCAGGGCCTCTGAAGCTTTCTTT | CSASNLRASEAFF
many | TRBD1 | TRBJ2-7 | TRBV29-1 | 13 | TGCAGCGTTGAAGGGACAGGGGTCTTCGAGCAGTACTTC | CSVEGTGVFEQYF
- | - | TRBJ2-5 | TRBV6-5 | 15 | TGTGCCAGCAGTTCCGCCGCGTGGGAAGGGGAGACCCAGTACTTC | CASSSAAWEGETQYF
- | TRBD2 | TRBJ2-1 | TRBV12-3/TRBV12-4 | 14 | TGTGCCATCCCGGGACTAGCGATCCGTAATGAGCAGTTCTTC | CAIPGLAIRNEQFF
few | - | TRBJ2-6 | TRBV27 | 15 | TGTGCCAGCAGTCCTCGGGGTGTGGGGGCCAACGTCCTGACTTTC | CASSPRGVGANVLTF
many | - | TRBJ2-7 | TRBV12-3/TRBV12-4 | 14 | TGTGCCAGCAACATAGGGCCCGGTCCTTACGAGCAGTACTTC | CASNIGPGPYEQYF
few | - | TRBJ2-7 | TRBV27 | 14 | TGTGCCGGCCACGACAGGGAGGTGTACTATGGGCAGTACTTC | CAGHDREVYYGQYF
- | - | TRBJ1-5 | TRBV27 | 15 | TGTGCCAGCAGTTCAGGGACTTATAGCAATCAGCCCCAGCATTTT | CASSSGTYSNQPQHF
few | TRBD2 | TRBJ2-3 | TRBV4-2 | 18 | TGTGCCAGCAGCCAAGAAAGGAGGGCTAGCGGGGGGTCGGATACGCAGTATTTT | CASSQERRASGGSDTQYF
few | TRBD1 | TRBJ2-2 | TRBV20-1 | 15 | TGCAGTGCTAGAATCACAGGGGGGACGGAGGGTGTGCTGTTTTTT | CSARITGGTEGVLFF
- | - | TRBJ2-7 | TRBV11-3 | 13 | TGTGCCAGCAGCAGCACCAGGAACTACGAGCAGTACTTC | CASSSTRNYEQYF
- | - | TRBJ2-2 | TRBV2 | 16 | TGTGCCAGCAGTGAATCTAGGGAAAGGATGACCGGGGAGCTGTTTTTT | CASSESRERMTGELFF
- | - | TRBJ2-3 | TRBV29-1 | 14 | TGCAGCGTTCGTCTGGCAGCTAGCACAGATACGCAGTATTTT | CSVRLAASTDTQYF
- | - | TRBJ1-6 | TRBV4-3 | 14 | TGCGCCAGCAGCCAAGATGGACGGATCTCACCCCTCCACTTT | CASSQDGRISPLHF
- | - | TRBJ1-4 | TRBV5-6 | 16 | TGTGCCAGCAGCTTGGCCGTAGGTGCAACTAATGAAAAACTGTTTTTT | CASSLAVGATNEKLFF
- | TRBD1 | TRBJ1-1 | TRBV27 | 17 | TGTGCCAGCAGTCCGATGACTCCCACAGGGGGCATCACTGAAGCTTTCTTT | CASSPMTPTGGITEAFF
few | - | TRBJ2-6 | TRBV4-3 | 15 | TGCGCCAGCAGCCAAGAACTCTCTGGGGCCAACGTCCTGACTTTC | CASSQELSGANVLTF
- | - | TRBJ2-3 | TRBV6-5 | 16 | TGTGCCAGCAGTTACTCGGGGGGCTCAAGCACAGATACGCAGTATTTT | CASSYSGGSSTDTQYF
- | - | TRBJ2-1 | TRBV7-2 | 13 | TGTGCCAGCAGCTTAGAGCGTGATTGGCCTCGGTTCTTC | CASSLERDWPRFF
- | - | TRBJ2-7 | TRBV9 | 17 | TGTGCCAGCAGCGAGGACAACGGTATCGGGGTATCCTACGAGCAGTACTTC | CASSEDNGIGVSYEQYF
few | - | TRBJ1-1 | TRBV5-1 | 16 | TGCGCCAGCAGCTTGGTATCGGGCAGGGTTGGCACTGAAGCTTTCTTT | CASSLVSGRVGTEAFF
few | - | TRBJ2-3 | TRBV5-1 | 14 | TGCGCCACTTCGACTAGGGGGGGTGGAGATACGCAGTATTTT | CATSTRGGGDTQYF
few | - | TRBJ2-3 | TRBV30 | 12 | TGTGCCTGGGTGATGAACACAGATACGCAGTATTTT | CAWVMNTDTQYF
few | - | TRBJ2-7 | TRBV20-1 | 14 | TGCAGTGCTAGCCGGGCCACCCAGTACTACGAGCAGTACTTC | CSASRATQYYEQYF
- | - | TRBJ2-1 | TRBV4-3 | 17 | TGCGCCAGCAGCCCAAGGAGCCGCGGGCCACCACCCGATGAGCAGTTCTTC | CASSPRSRGPPPDEQFF
few | TRBD2 | TRBJ2-7 | TRBV29-1 | 14 | TGCAGCGTTGTCCTGACTGGGGAGGGGTACGAGCAGTACTTC | CSVVLTGEGYEQYF
few | TRBD2 | TRBJ2-2 | TRBV5-1 | 16 | TGCGCCAGCACGGGACTAGCGGGAGAGGGTACCGGGGAGCTGTTTTTT | CASTGLAGEGTGELFF
few | - | TRBJ2-5 | TRBV20-1 | 13 | TGCAGTGCTAGAGACAGGGGTCAAGAGACCCAGTACTTC | CSARDRGQETQYF
- | TRBD1 | TRBJ1-5 | TRBV12-3/TRBV12-4 | 16 | TGTGCCAGCAGCATAGGGACAGGGAATCGTGATCAGCCCCAGCATTTT | CASSIGTGNRDQPQHF
many | TRBD1 | TRBJ1-4 | TRBV12-3/TRBV12-4 | 15 | TGTGCCAGCAGCCCTCGACAGGGTTTTGGTGAAAAACTGTTTTTT | CASSPRQGFGEKLFF
- | TRBD1 | TRBJ1-2 | TRBV6-5 | 14 | TGTGCCAGCAGTTATGGACAGGCGAACTATGGCTACACCTTC | CASSYGQANYGYTF
- | - | TRBJ1-5 | TRBV7-9 | 13 | TGTGCCAGCAGCAAAGGGGCCGATCAGCCCCAGCATTTT | CASSKGADQPQHF
many | TRBD1 | TRBJ1-5 | TRBV29-1 | 15 | TGCAGCGTTGAAGATCCCGACAGGGTGGGACAGCCCCAGCATTTT | CSVEDPDRVGQPQHF
many | TRBD2 | TRBJ2-1 | TRBV11-2 | 16 | TGTGCCAGCAGCCCCCGGATAGCGGGAGACCACAATGAGCAGTTCTTC | CASSPRIAGDHNEQFF
few | - | TRBJ1-4 | TRBV7-8 | 13 | TGTGCCAGCAGCCCCATGGACGCACCCACGCTGTTTTTT | CASSPMDAPTLFF